This T cell receptor (beta chain) was sequenced in a study of blood T cell repertoires in COVID-19. The repertoire was sequenced with immunoSEQ multiplex PCR; TCRdb's copy has only in-frame clones and lacks some. The table has about 200,000 clones, around 90% seen once. The CDR3 has 16 amino acids. Germline CDR1 and CDR2: SGHTA and FQGNSA. Trimming took off 1 base at V and 2 bases at J, with 11 bases between the two ends. The clonotype comes from a man in his forties with active or convalescent COVID-19. This sequence joins TRBV7-2 and TRBJ1-4, with a weak D call TRBD1 (5 bases). The sequenced sample was peripheral blood. In DNA, the CDR3 is TGTGCCAGCAGCTTAGGGCAGGGTCTGACTAATGAAAAACTGTTTTTT. This codes for CASSLGQGLTNEKLFF.